Listed below are T cell receptor beta chains from one sample, sequenced in a study of T-cell reconstitution after alpha-beta-depleted transplantation in children. TCRdb reprocessed the PCR reads via MiXCR and lists one record per CDR3 protein. Here the sample spans some 530,000 distinct CDR3 sequences, under 15% being singletons. The input for sequencing was PBMCs from the stem cell graft donor, taken from the stem cell graft. These receptors all stem from a human donor who donated a stem cell graft to a child with combined immunodeficiency. CDR3s include the opening cysteine and the closing phenylalanine or tryptophan. The D gene is left open where the match is weak. Some rows mark clone size as missing; the rest say once, few, many or name a class of expanded clone.

V gene	D gene	clone size	J gene	CDR3 protein	CDR3 DNA
TRBV6-5	-	many	TRBJ1-2	CASMQSKGGGYTF	TGTGCCAGCATGCAGTCGAAGGGTGGGGGCTACACCTTC
TRBV12-3/TRBV12-4	-	many	TRBJ1-6	CASSVRVENSPLHF	TGTGCCAGCAGTGTCAGGGTCGAGAATTCACCCCTCCACTTT
TRBV5-1	TRBD2	-	TRBJ2-2	CASSPPTSGGAFTGELFF	TGCGCCAGCAGCCCCCCTACTAGCGGGGGGGCATTCACCGGGGAGCTGTTTTTT
TRBV18	-	few	TRBJ2-1	CASSAAVSYNEQFF	TGTGCCAGCTCAGCAGCGGTCTCCTACAATGAGCAGTTCTTC
TRBV5-1	-	few	TRBJ2-7	CASSYGLRADYEQYF	TGCGCCAGCAGCTACGGTCTCAGGGCAGACTACGAGCAGTACTTC
TRBV6-5	-	few	TRBJ1-2	CASSRGAGNYGYTF	TGTGCCAGCAGTCGGGGGGCAGGGAACTATGGCTACACCTTC
TRBV20-1	-	many	TRBJ1-2	CSARDLNRAVEGYTF	TGCAGTGCTAGAGATTTGAACAGGGCGGTTGAAGGCTACACCTTC
TRBV12-3/TRBV12-4	-	many	TRBJ2-1	CASSPPPRGSYNEQFF	TGTGCCAGCAGTCCACCCCCCCGGGGCTCCTACAATGAGCAGTTCTTC
TRBV4-3	-	many	TRBJ2-3	CASSQDGTHTDTQYF	TGCGCCAGCAGCCAAGATGGGACCCACACAGATACGCAGTATTTT
TRBV12-3/TRBV12-4	-	few	TRBJ1-1	CASSTHVSTEAFF	TGTGCCAGCAGCACACACGTAAGCACTGAAGCTTTCTTT
TRBV5-1	-	few	TRBJ2-1	CASSLAYGASGQFF	TGCGCCAGCAGCTTGGCCTACGGGGCCAGCGGGCAGTTCTTC
TRBV29-1	TRBD1	many	TRBJ2-7	CSVEFMGQGNYEQYF	TGCAGCGTTGAATTTATGGGACAGGGTAACTACGAGCAGTACTTC
TRBV27	-	-	TRBJ1-1	CASSPIGGNGEAFF	TGTGCCAGCAGTCCCATCGGGGGAAATGGTGAAGCTTTCTTT
TRBV7-9	TRBD1	-	TRBJ2-3	CASSLWGTGGTDTQYF	TGTGCCAGCAGCTTATGGGGAACAGGGGGCACAGATACGCAGTATTTT
TRBV7-8	-	-	TRBJ2-3	CASSLDRPDTQYF	TGTGCCAGCAGCTTAGACAGGCCAGATACGCAGTATTTT
TRBV29-1	-	many	TRBJ2-5	CSVLTAQGGTQYF	TGCAGCGTCCTGACCGCACAGGGTGGGACCCAGTACTTC
TRBV2	TRBD2	-	TRBJ2-7	CASSESNGGAYEQYF	TGTGCCAGCAGTGAATCAAATGGGGGGGCCTACGAGCAGTACTTC
TRBV29-1	TRBD1	-	TRBJ2-2	CSLGQGDTGELFF	TGCAGCCTTGGACAGGGAGACACCGGGGAGCTGTTTTTT